This T cell receptor beta chain was captured in a study of CD8 T cells in Susac syndrome. Sequencing of TCR beta was performed on blood CD8+ and CD4+ T cells. Random-hexamer reverse transcription was applied to about 0.45 to 1 ug RNA. MiXCR was run by TCRdb on the immunoSEQ multiplex PCR reads, yielding one entry per CDR3 protein. The sample has about 400,000 distinct CDR3 sequences, 75% to 90% seen once. Germline values: CDR1 SQVTM, CDR2 ANQGSEA. Trimming removed 6 bases from V and 6 bases from J, with 15 bases in between. CDR3 length equals 12 residues. The TCR comes from a human donor with multiple sclerosis. The chain has TRBV29-1 and TRBJ2-7, with a weak D call TRBD2 (5 bases). Sequenced input: CD8+ T cells from PBMCs. CDR3 amino acids: CSVAKEGAEQYF. The DNA for the CDR3 is TGCAGCGTGGCCAAAGAGGGAGCCGAGCAGTACTTC.